A selection of T cell receptor beta chains follows, all from one sample in a study of T cells in Graves' hyperthyroidism and ophthalmopathy. Each CDR3 protein gets one entry after TCRdb re-called the multiplex PCR reads with MiXCR. The profile shows around 560,000 distinct CDR3 sequences, roughly a sixth of them singletons. What was sequenced was blood. The receptors come from a woman younger than 30 with Graves' hyperthyroidism. Each CDR3 is given with its conserved first and last residue. The D gene is left open where the match is weak. The listing skips clone size in some rows; elsewhere it reads once, few, many or a size class.

TRBJ1-2	many	TRBV6-1	TRBD1	16	TGTGCCAGCAGTTCACGAGGGGGCAGGGGAGACTATGGCTACACCTTC	CASSSRGGRGDYGYTF
TRBJ1-1	many	TRBV7-2	.	13	TGTGCCAGCAGCTTAGGATGGGGAACTGAAGCTTTCTTT	CASSLGWGTEAFF
TRBJ2-1	.	TRBV9	.	16	TGTGCCAGCAGCGACCGGACCGGCAGCTCCTACAATGAGCAGTTCTTC	CASSDRTGSSYNEQFF
TRBJ2-5	many	TRBV6-1	TRBD2	15	TGTGCCAGCAGTGAAATAGCGGGGGGGCAAGAGACCCAGTACTTC	CASSEIAGGQETQYF
TRBJ1-1	few	TRBV20-1	.	12	TGCAGCGTTTTCACGGCGAGCACTGAAGCTTTCTTT	CSVFTASTEAFF
TRBJ2-3	.	TRBV11-1	.	17	TGTGCCAGCAGCTTAATGGGAACGGGGAGGAGCACAGATACGCAGTATTTT	CASSLMGTGRSTDTQYF
TRBJ2-6	.	TRBV28	.	17	TGTGCCAGCAGTCAACGGGACATCTACTCTGGGGCCAACGCCCTGACTTTC	CASSQRDIYSGANALTF
TRBJ1-4	many	TRBV6-5	.	15	TGTGCCAGCAGTTACTCGGGCAGATCTAATGAAAAACTGTTTTTT	CASSYSGRSNEKLFF
TRBJ2-7	once	TRBV19	.	13	TGTGCCAGTAGCCCGGCAGGGACGGGCGAGCAGTACTTC	CASSPAGTGEQYF
TRBJ1-4	few	TRBV2	.	15	TGTGCCAGCAGGGCCCGATATATGGCGAATGAAAAACTGTTTTTT	CASRARYMANEKLFF
TRBJ1-1	many	TRBV19	.	15	TGTGCCAGTATGATGAGTAGCTTGATGAACACTGAAGCTTTCTTT	CASMMSSLMNTEAFF
TRBJ2-5	few	TRBV9	.	16	TGTGCCAGCAGCGTAGACTACAGGGTATGGTCGGAGACCCAGTACTTC	CASSVDYRVWSETQYF
TRBJ1-6	.	TRBV6-2/TRBV6-3	TRBD1	15	TGTGCCAGCAGCTCCTCGGGACAGGATAATTCACCCCTCCACTTT	CASSSSGQDNSPLHF
TRBJ1-6	.	TRBV6-5	.	12	TGTGCCAGCAGTTACTCGTGTTCACCCCTCCACTTT	CASSYSCSPLHF
TRBJ1-2	.	TRBV12-3/TRBV12-4	TRBD1	13	TGTGCCGGCAGCCGGACAGGCCTCTATGGCTACACCTTC	CAGSRTGLYGYTF
TRBJ2-3	few	TRBV11-3	.	17	TGTGCCAGCAGCCGAATAGCTGGACCAGCCCGCAGAGATACGCAGTATTTT	CASSRIAGPARRDTQYF
TRBJ2-1	.	TRBV7-7	.	15	TGTGCTAGCAGCCCCATCCCGGGACTGACAAATGAGCAGTTCTTC	CASSPIPGLTNEQFF
TRBJ2-5	many	TRBV20-1	TRBD2	14	TGCAGTGCAACTTCTAGCGGCGGCCAAGAGACCCAGTACTTC	CSATSSGGQETQYF